Below are 21 T cell receptor beta chains sequenced from a single sample in a study of blood T cell repertoires in COVID-19. Here immunoSEQ multiplex PCR was the method, and the copy in TCRdb shows in-frame clones only, minus some. Of some 400,000 clones in the sample, 70% to 90% are singletons; the top ten hold around 2.9%. The specimen was peripheral blood. The receptors come from a human donor in a cohort sampled during active COVID-19.

The genes are TRBV5-1 and TRBJ1-3, with D unclear. CDR3 size: 20 residues. Germline CDR1 reads SGHRS; CDR2 reads YFSETQ. V was trimmed by 1 base and J by 0 bases, leaving 23 bases between them. The CDR3 loop is CASSLRWLLTATRSGNTIYF. Written as DNA, the CDR3 is TGCGCCAGCAGCTTGCGGTGGCTTTTAACGGCGACTCGCTCTGGAAACACCATATATTTT.

V is TRBV7-3 and J is TRBJ2-1, with a tentative D call TRBD2 (5 bases). The CDR3 is 13 amino acids. Between the trimmed V and J ends, which lost 2 bases and 8 bases, there was a span of 10 bases. Germline CDR1 and CDR2: SGHTA and FQGTGA. CDR3 DNA sequence: TGTGCCAGCAGCTTAGGTCTAGCCGATGAGCAGTTCTTC. It encodes CASSLGLADEQFF.

The V call is TRBV2, the J call TRBJ2-1; 7 nucleotides agree with TRBD1. The CDR3 is made up of 14 amino acids. J was trimmed by 5 bases and V by 11 bases; bases with no gene match: 12. In germline, CDR1 is SNHLY, CDR2 FYNNEI. CDR3 residues: CASIEGAANNEQFF. The CDR3 DNA reads as TGTGCCTCTATCGAGGGGGCAGCGAACAATGAGCAGTTCTTC.

The V gene is TRBV20-1, the J gene TRBJ2-2, with unresolved D. The CDR3 sequence is 11 residues long. Trimming shortened V by 6 bases and J by 6 bases, and 8 bases separated the two germline ends. The germline V gene has CDR1 DFQATT and CDR2 SNEGSKA (reference sequence). The CDR3 DNA sequence: TGCAGTGCCGAGCAGGCCGGGGAGCTGTTTTTT. Amino acid sequence: CSAEQAGELFF.

V gene TRBV4-2 combines with J gene TRBJ2-7; D perhaps matches TRBD1 (5 bases). Germline values: CDR1 LGHNA, CDR2 YNFKEQ. Trimming shortened V by 4 bases and J by 6 bases, and 16 bases separated the two germline ends. The CDR3 consists of 14 residues. The DNA for the CDR3 is TGTGCCAGCAGCCCGTGGTCGACAGCTGGCGAGCAGTACTTC. Translation gives CASSPWSTAGEQYF.

This clone turned up a few times. This rearrangement joins TRBV5-1 to TRBJ1-2; D unresolved. CDR3 length equals 13 residues. The V end was cut by 4 bases, the J end by 3 bases, with 10 bases between. Germline values: CDR1 SGHRS, CDR2 YFSETQ. The CDR3 bases are TGCGCCAGCAGCAATCCTACAGACTATGGCTACACCTTC. Protein sequence: CASSNPTDYGYTF.

Written as DNA, the CDR3 is TGTGCCAGCAGCCAAGGTGGTCTAGAGGGAGAGACCCAGTACTTC. Translation: CASSQGGLEGETQYF. This chain uses TRBV3-1 (or the pseudogene TRBV3-2) with TRBJ2-5; possibly TRBD2 for D (5 bases). CDR1 and CDR2 from the germline V gene are LGHDT and YNNKEL (reference sequence). Trimming took off 1 base at V and 4 bases at J, with 13 bases between the two ends. The CDR3 consists of 15 residues.

The gene calls are TRBV9 and TRBJ1-1; D not resolved. V shed 1 base and J shed 1 base, with 2 bases lying between them. The germline CDR1 and CDR2 sequences are SGDLS and YYNGEE. The CDR3 is 12 amino acids. The CDR3 DNA sequence: TGTGCCAGCAGCGTACAGAACACTGAAGCTTTCTTT. This sequence encodes CASSVQNTEAFF.

This clone was observed a handful of times. V is TRBV10-3 and J is TRBJ1-1; D possibly corresponds to TRBD1 (5 bases). Germline CDR1 is ENHRY and CDR2 is SYGVKD. CDR3 length equals 13 residues. V was cut by 8 bases and J by 1 base, with 11 bases left in between. The CDR3: CAILGLGNTEAFF. The CDR3, as DNA: TGTGCCATCTTGGGACTGGGGAACACTGAAGCTTTCTTT.

J is TRBJ2-7 and V is TRBV9; 10 positions agree with TRBD1. After removal of 0 bases from V and 7 bases from J, the junction contained 10 bases not matched to a gene. Looked up from germline, CDR1 is SGDLS and CDR2 is YYNGEE. This CDR3 has 16 residues. DNA of the CDR3: TGTGCCAGCAGCGTAGGGGTGACAGGGGGCGCGGGGGAGCAGTACTTC. Translating gives CASSVGVTGGAGEQYF.

This rearrangement joins TRBV9 to TRBJ2-1; the D is unclear. This CDR3 region has 17 residues. V was trimmed by 6 bases and J by 0 bases, leaving 19 bases between them. Per the germline V gene, CDR1 is SGDLS and CDR2 is YYNGEE. The chain's CDR3 is CASTFDATSSSYNEQFF. CDR3 bases: TGTGCCAGCACTTTTGATGCCACCTCGAGCTCCTACAATGAGCAGTTCTTC.

This rearrangement joins TRBV29-1 to TRBJ2-6; possible D gene TRBD1, 6 bases. The V end was cut by 6 bases, the J end by 0 bases, with 6 bases between. Germline CDR1 SQVTM, CDR2 ANQGSEA. This CDR3 contains 13 residues. CDR3 in DNA: TGCAGCGTCAGGGGCTCTGGGGCCAACGTCCTGACTTTC. Residues: CSVRGSGANVLTF.

The gene calls are TRBV6-5 and TRBJ2-4, with 7 positions matching TRBD1. CDR1 and CDR2 from the germline V gene are MNHEY and SVGAGI. The CDR3 totals 13 residues. V lost 7 bases, J lost 5 bases, and 5 bases stayed unmatched. The CDR3 sequence: CASTTGQENIQYF. The DNA of the CDR3 is TGTGCCAGCACTACCGGACAGGAAAACATTCAGTACTTC.

The chain links TRBV10-3 to TRBJ2-3; D unresolved. CDR1 and CDR2 (germline): ENHRY, SYGVKD. The CDR3 is 13 residues long. V was pared by 10 bases and J by 2 bases, with 13 bases between. Written as DNA, the CDR3 is TGTGCCACCACCCCTTCCTACACAGATACGCAGTATTTT. Protein sequence: CATTPSYTDTQYF.

V and J are TRBV7-9 and TRBJ2-7, with D possibly matching TRBD2 (5 bases). Germline V gives CDR1 SEHNR, CDR2 FQNEAQ (reference sequence). This CDR3 spans 15 amino acids. The V end was cut by 0 bases, the J end by 0 bases, with 9 bases between. The DNA for the CDR3 is TGTGCCAGCAGCTTAGCGCTTGGGAGCTCCTACGAGCAGTACTTC. Translating gives CASSLALGSSYEQYF.

The chain couples TRBV5-4 to TRBJ2-7; TRBD2 aligns across 10 bases. Germline V gives CDR1 SGHNT, CDR2 YYREEE (reference sequence). This CDR3 region has 16 residues. V gave up 0 bases and J gave up 7 bases; unmatched junction bases: 10. The CDR3, as DNA: TGTGCCAGCAGCTTGGATGTTAGCGGGGGGATCAAGGAGCAGTACTTC. As protein: CASSLDVSGGIKEQYF.

This chain joins TRBV5-6 and TRBJ1-1, with 7 bases lining up with TRBD1. Germline values: CDR1 SGHDT, CDR2 YYEEEE. V shed 3 bases and J 4 bases; nucleotides not matched to a gene: 6. This CDR3 has 14 residues. The CDR3 region has the DNA TGTGCCAGCAGCTGGGCAGGGGGTATCACTGAAGCTTTCTTT. Protein sequence: CASSWAGGITEAFF.

The chain uses TRBV28 and TRBJ1-3, with D possibly being TRBD1 (6 bases). V was shortened by 8 bases and J by 4 bases, with 18 bases between the two germline ends. Germline V gene data show CDR1 as MDHEN and CDR2 as SYDVKM. This CDR3 contains 15 residues. The CDR3, as DNA: TGTGCCAGCTTCCCATCAGGGGAAGCCGGAAACACCATATATTTT. The encoded protein is CASFPSGEAGNTIYF.

This clone has a single count. V and J are TRBV7-9 and TRBJ1-1, with TRBD1 matching over 11 bases. V dropped 1 base and J dropped 1; count of bases not matched to a gene: 5. CDR1 and CDR2 from the germline V gene are SEHNR and FQNEAQ (reference sequence). The CDR3 has 17 amino acids. The CDR3 DNA reads as TGTGCCAGCAGCTTAGACCGGGACAGGGGGACGAACACTGAAGCTTTCTTT. Its protein is CASSLDRDRGTNTEAFF.

V and J are TRBV12-5 and TRBJ2-6; 9 positions match TRBD1. The J segment lost 3 bases and the V segment lost 6 bases, leaving 6 bases of the junction unmatched. Germline V gene lookup returns CDR1 LGHNT and CDR2 FRNRAP. This CDR3 region has 16 residues. The CDR3, as DNA: TGTGCTAGTGGCACACAGGGGGCCATTGGGGCCAACGTCCTGACTTTC. Residues: CASGTQGAIGANVLTF.

V and J are TRBV19 and TRBJ1-6; D possibly corresponds to TRBD1 (6 bases). The CDR3 extends over 14 amino acids. Germline assignment: CDR1 LNHDA and CDR2 SQIVND (reference sequence). V lost 1 base to trimming and J lost 9 bases, with 10 bases between them. The CDR3 loop is CASSIGGHLSPLHF. CDR3 sequence (DNA): TGTGCCAGTAGTATAGGGGGACACCTTTCACCCCTCCACTTT.